This T cell receptor beta chain was captured by sequencing in a study of cytomegalovirus exposure and HLA in healthy donors. Study details: Around 85 million unique TCRs from HLA-typed donors were held in an early data release.

The PCR ran on 60 Vbeta and 13 Jbeta primers. This table comes from immunoSEQ multiplex PCR, and its TCRdb copy is limited to in-frame clones, with some not included. The table shows 200,000 or so clones, with 82% occurring only once. Details on this clone: Its antigen is unidentified.

There are 15 residues in the CDR3. In germline, CDR1 is MNHEY, CDR2 SVGAGI. Trimming left V 0 bases short and J 4 bases short, with 13 bases between. General study results and limits: A later look showed TCR association rates differing by HLA locus, highest for DRB1 and lowest for HLA-C. A later analysis reportedly found fewer N-insertions in an Asian-associated ancestry cluster than the approximately 700-donor mean.

V usage is TRBV6-5 and J usage is TRBJ2-7, with a tentative D call TRBD2 (5 bases). Sequenced: PBMCs. This TCR was sampled from a boy younger than 10 in good health and CMV-seronegative. The CDR3 DNA reads as TGTGCCAGCAGTTACTCAAGCGGCCAGAGTTACGAGCAGTACTTC. This gives the protein CASSYSSGQSYEQYF.